This T cell receptor beta chain was identified in a study of OX40 agonist ivuxolimab in advanced cancers. Study-wide results and caveats: On average, CD8+ T cells showed a greater number of expanded clones than CD4+. Clonal expansion from baseline to week 6 occurred in both CD4+ and CD8+ T cells.

Comments on this clone: The antigen remains unidentified.

Repertoires were generated with immunoSEQ multiplex PCR, while TCRdb's copy carries only in-frame clones and drops some. In the table there are 65,000 to 85,000 clones, 89% of which are singletons. Trimming cost V 2 bases and J 7 bases, with 5 bases left between them. The CDR3 consists of 11 residues. The germline V gene has CDR1 MDHEN and CDR2 SYDVKM. This specimen was CD4+ or CD8+ T cells sorted from blood, taken in a trial of the OX40 agonist ivuxolimab. The receptor comes from an adult with an advanced solid tumor such as melanoma, head and neck, liver or kidney cancer. The chain joins TRBV28 to TRBJ1-2; D is unclear. The CDR3 protein is CASSLRSGYTF. In nucleotides, the CDR3 is TGTGCCAGCAGTTTACGGAGTGGCTACACCTTC.